Each of the 27 T cell receptor beta chains below was sequenced from the same sample in a study of technical replicates of blood from several donors. Assay used: immunoSEQ multiplex PCR; TCRdb lists only in-frame clones, some missing. The profile shows about 61,000 clones, roughly 97% of them singletons. The sample was T cells isolated from PBMCs. The receptors derive from a human donor in good health.

CDR3: CASSLPGGAGTDTQYF. Here the CDR3 DNA reads TGTGCCAGTAGCCTACCCGGGGGGGCCGGGACAGATACGCAGTATTTT. The V call is TRBV19, the J call TRBJ2-3, with 8 bases matching TRBD2. Trimming at V came to 6 bases and at J to 3 bases, leaving 11 bases not matched to a gene. From germline, CDR1 is LNHDA and CDR2 SQIVND (reference sequence). The CDR3 sequence is 16 residues long.

The rearrangement joins TRBV7-9 to TRBJ2-7; 9 nucleotides line up with TRBD2. After removal of 0 bases from V and 2 bases from J, the junction contained 11 bases not matched to a gene. This CDR3 is built from 18 residues. Per germline, CDR1 SEHNR and CDR2 FQNEAQ (reference sequence). CDR3 sequence reads: CASSLAWSGGLGTYEQYF. The DNA for the CDR3 is TGTGCCAGCAGCTTAGCGTGGAGCGGGGGGCTCGGAACCTACGAGCAGTACTTC.

V gene TRBV6-4 combines with J gene TRBJ1-4; a possible D gene is TRBD1 (5 bases). Germline V CDR1 and CDR2: MRHNA, SNTAGT. This CDR3 is 14 amino acids long. Trimming took off 0 bases at V and 11 bases at J, with 13 bases between the two ends. CDR3 in amino acids: CASSDSTGRDKLFF. Written as DNA, the CDR3 is TGTGCCAGCAGTGACTCGACGGGCAGGGATAAACTGTTTTTT.

The chain uses TRBV5-1 and TRBJ2-3; a possible D gene is TRBD1 (6 bases). Per germline, CDR1 SGHRS and CDR2 YFSETQ. V was cut by 3 bases and J by 1 base, with 6 bases left in between. The CDR3 spans 13 residues. CDR3 loop: CASSSGGTDTQYF. The CDR3 DNA reads TGCGCCAGCAGCTCAGGGGGCACAGATACGCAGTATTTT.

The rearrangement joins TRBV13 to TRBJ1-1; D perhaps matches TRBD1 (6 bases). Germline lookup yields CDR1 PRHDT and CDR2 FYEKMQ (reference sequence). CDR3 length: 13 residues. Deletions cut 6 bases from V and 6 bases from J, with 14 bases between. The CDR3 DNA is TGTGCCAGCAGACCTCCAGGGGAACCTGAAGCTTTCTTT. It yields the protein CASRPPGEPEAFF.

The chain carries TRBV6-1 and TRBJ2-1, with D perhaps TRBD2 (5 bases). This CDR3 spans 13 amino acids. Germline-derived CDR1 and CDR2 are MNHNS and SASEGT. V was shortened by 6 bases and J by 9 bases, with 15 bases between the two germline ends. CDR3 coding DNA: TGTGCCAGCAGAACTAGGTTAGGCGTTGAGCAGTTCTTC. As protein: CASRTRLGVEQFF.

This sequence joins TRBV25-1 and TRBJ2-2; no clear D gene. Trimming cost V 4 bases and J 1 base, with 4 bases left between them. CDR1 and CDR2 from the germline V gene are MGHDK and SYGVNS. The CDR3 runs 13 residues. The DNA of the CDR3 is TGTGCCAGCAGTGGAGGGAACACCGGGGAGCTGTTTTTT. It yields the protein CASSGGNTGELFF.

This clone has a handful of counts. The gene calls are TRBV19 and TRBJ2-2; TRBD1 agrees at 8 bases. This CDR3 comprises 16 residues. The germline V gene has CDR1 LNHDA and CDR2 SQIVND (reference sequence). V gave up 3 bases and J gave up 5 bases; unmatched junction bases: 8. CDR3 sequence: CASSIGGTGVTGELFF. DNA for the CDR3: TGTGCCAGTAGTATTGGTGGGACAGGCGTAACCGGGGAGCTGTTTTTT. Variable domain in full (rest from reference TRBV19 and TRBJ2-2): DGGITQSPKYLFRKEGQNVTLSCEQNLNHDAMYWYRQDPGQGLRLIYYSQIVNDFQKGDIAEGYSVSREKKESFPLTVTSAQKNPTAFYLCASSIGGTGVTGELFFGEGSRLTVL.

The chain recombines TRBV6-6 with TRBJ1-2, with 8 bases identical to TRBD1. This CDR3 has 12 residues. In germline, CDR1 is MNHNY, CDR2 SVGAGI (reference sequence). V gave up 9 bases and J gave up 4 bases; unmatched junction bases: 4. The chain's CDR3 is CASWDRIYGYTF. The DNA for the CDR3 is TGTGCCAGTTGGGACAGGATCTATGGCTACACCTTC.

The chain employs TRBV28 and TRBJ2-7; 11 positions match TRBD2. CDR3 length equals 15 residues. Germline CDR1 and CDR2: MDHEN and SYDVKM. V trimming: 5 bases; J trimming: 3 bases; junction bases outside the gene matches: 6. The CDR3 loop reads CASSQTLAGDYEQYF. As DNA, the CDR3 is TGTGCCAGCAGTCAAACACTAGCGGGGGACTACGAGCAGTACTTC.

V is TRBV5-4 and J is TRBJ2-2; 8 nucleotides line up with TRBD1. Germline CDR1 is SGHNT and CDR2 is YYREEE (reference sequence). With 1 base clipped from V and 6 bases from J, the junction kept 8 bases outside the gene matches. The CDR3 runs to 16 residues. The chain's CDR3 is CASSLPIGQGSGELFF. For the CDR3, the DNA is TGTGCCAGCAGCTTGCCGATAGGACAGGGCTCCGGGGAGCTGTTTTTT.

CDR3 amino acids: CAGEGTEAFF. The CDR3 DNA is TGTGCCGGAGAGGGCACTGAAGCTTTCTTT. V is TRBV27 and J is TRBJ1-1; D gene uncertain. The germline gives CDR1 MNHEY, CDR2 SMNVEV (reference sequence). This CDR3 is 10 amino acids long. V gave up 11 bases and J gave up 4 bases, with 8 bases separating them.

This chain connects TRBV6-5 to TRBJ2-7, with D maybe TRBD2 (6 bases). Per the germline V gene, CDR1 is MNHEY and CDR2 is SVGAGI. Trimming cost V 6 bases and J 2 bases, with 17 bases left between them. The CDR3 totals 15 residues. The CDR3, as DNA: TGTGCCAGCAGCTACACAACTCCGGGAGCCTACGAGCAGTACTTC. It yields the protein CASSYTTPGAYEQYF.

This rearrangement joins TRBV15 to TRBJ2-7; possibly TRBD1 for D (6 bases). The germline V and J ends were trimmed by 0 bases and 7 bases, with 13 bases remaining between them. This CDR3 has 14 residues. The germline CDR1 and CDR2 sequences are LNHNV and YYDKDF (reference sequence). The CDR3 sequence is CATSRDPGVWEQYF. The CDR3 DNA is TGTGCCACCAGCAGAGATCCAGGGGTCTGGGAGCAGTACTTC.

This clone was counted once. This chain links TRBV5-1 with TRBJ2-1; TRBD2 aligns across 11 bases. The CDR3 runs 15 residues. V lost 0 bases to trimming and J lost 9 bases; unmatched junction nucleotides: 5. The V gene's germline CDR1 is SGHRS and CDR2 YFSETQ. CDR3 coding DNA: TGCGCCAGCAGCTTGGGCCTAGCGGGAGGATCTGAGCAGTTCTTC. It is translated as CASSLGLAGGSEQFF.

The chain couples TRBV4-2 to TRBJ1-2, with D tentatively TRBD1 (6 bases). Per germline, CDR1 LGHNA and CDR2 YNFKEQ. Trimming stripped 0 bases from V and 5 bases from J, with 10 bases between. CDR3 length: 14 amino acids. This CDR3 is CASSQEPGAYGYTF. The CDR3, as DNA: TGTGCCAGCAGCCAAGAGCCAGGGGCATATGGCTACACCTTC.

The V call is TRBV28, the J call TRBJ1-5; 10 bases agree with TRBD1. Germline V gene data show CDR1 as MDHEN and CDR2 as SYDVKM. V lost 7 bases, J lost 1 base, and 1 base stayed unmatched. The CDR3 is made up of 14 amino acids. The CDR3 protein is CASKGQGSNQPQHF. The CDR3 DNA is TGTGCCAGCAAGGGACAGGGGAGCAATCAGCCCCAGCATTTT.

This clone has only one observation. The chain links TRBV5-1 to TRBJ1-2; D possibly corresponds to TRBD1 (6 bases). The CDR3 is made up of 14 amino acids. The V gene's germline CDR1 is SGHRS and CDR2 YFSETQ. V was trimmed by 3 bases and J by 6 bases, leaving 15 bases between them. As DNA, the CDR3 is TGCGCCAGCAGCTCCAGGGGCGGAGAGAATGGCTACACCTTC. Its translation is CASSSRGGENGYTF.

This sequence joins TRBV25-1 and TRBJ1-2, with D possibly TRBD1 on 5 matching bases. The germline V gene encodes CDR1 MGHDK and CDR2 SYGVNS. The CDR3 contains 15 residues. V dropped 1 base and J dropped 2 bases, with 11 bases sitting between them. The CDR3 reads CASSEFGGGNYGYTF. Written as DNA, the CDR3 is TGTGCCAGCAGTGAATTTGGGGGGGGAAACTATGGCTACACCTTC.

This clone was observed a single time. The chain joins TRBV25-1 to TRBJ2-1, with D uncertain. Trimming cost V 7 bases and J 3 bases, with 10 bases left between them. This CDR3 is 13 amino acids long. Per germline, CDR1 MGHDK and CDR2 SYGVNS. The CDR3 reads CASNAGYYNEQFF. For the CDR3, the DNA is TGTGCCAGCAATGCAGGTTACTACAATGAGCAGTTCTTC. Full variable domain (rest looked up from reference TRBV25-1 and TRBJ2-1): EADIYQTPRYLVIGTGKKITLECSQTMGHDKMYWYQQDPGMELHLIHYSYGVNSTEKGDLSSESTVSRIRTEHFPLTLESARPSHTSQYLCASNAGYYNEQFFGPGTRLTVL.

V is TRBV28 and J is TRBJ1-5; 7 nucleotides match TRBD1. CDR3 size: 15 residues. Unmatched junction bases numbered 3, after V lost 1 base and J lost 3 bases. In germline, CDR1 is MDHEN, CDR2 SYDVKM. The CDR3 coding sequence is TGTGCCAGCAGTTTATTGGGACAGTCCAATCAGCCCCAGCATTTT. Protein sequence: CASSLLGQSNQPQHF.

The chain couples TRBV7-2 to TRBJ2-3; TRBD2 might be the D (5 bases). V shed 4 bases and J shed 1 base, with 12 bases lying between them. The CDR3 has 15 amino acids. Germline CDR1 SGHTA, CDR2 FQGNSA. Here the CDR3 DNA reads TGTGCCAGCAGCTCCTTCTCCGGGGGCACAGATACGCAGTATTTT. This codes for CASSSFSGGTDTQYF.

In nucleotides, the CDR3 is TGTGCCAGCAGTTTGCAGGCCTATGGTGCCTACGAGCAGTACTTC. This sequence encodes CASSLQAYGAYEQYF. The chain employs TRBV2 and TRBJ2-7, with D unresolved. CDR1 and CDR2 from the germline V gene are SNHLY and FYNNEI. The CDR3 totals 15 residues. V dropped 5 bases and J dropped 2 bases, with 16 bases sitting between them.

This chain connects TRBV11-2 to TRBJ1-5, with D possibly TRBD1 on 6 matching bases. This CDR3 has 19 amino acids. Germline CDR1 is SGHAT and CDR2 is FQNNGV. Trimming removed 2 bases from V and 7 bases from J, with 27 bases in between. CDR3 DNA: TGTGCCAGCAGCTTACGAACACCACAGGGACGGGGACCTAGCCAGCCCCAGCATTTT. Residues: CASSLRTPQGRGPSQPQHF. Together with reference TRBV11-2 and TRBJ1-5, the CDR3 gives the full variable domain: EAGVAQSPRYKIIEKRQSVAFWCNPISGHATLYWYQQILGQGPKLLIQFQNNGVVDDSQLPKDRFSAERLKGVDSTLKIQPAKLEDSAVYLCASSLRTPQGRGPSQPQHFGDGTRLSIL.

The V and J genes are TRBV7-5 and TRBJ2-3; the table's TRBD2 call for D was not verified on the DNA. TRBV7-5 is shown as a pseudogene. The CDR3 is 15 amino acids. The DNA of the CDR3 is TGTGTCAGAAGCTTAACCGACGGGGGCACAGATACGCAGTATTTT. As protein: CVRSLTDGGTDTQYF.

This chain uses TRBV10-3 with TRBJ2-3; 10 bases agree with TRBD2. CDR1 and CDR2 from the germline V gene are ENHRY and SYGVKD. The CDR3 runs 17 residues. Trimming took 7 bases from V and 0 from J; bases not matched to a gene: 10. CDR3 amino acids: CAITDPGTSDSTDTQYF. CDR3 DNA sequence: TGTGCCATCACTGACCCCGGGACTAGCGATAGCACAGATACGCAGTATTTT.

DNA of the CDR3: TGTGCCAGCAGCTGGCCCGGACTAGTTGGCGAGCAGTACTTC. Translating gives CASSWPGLVGEQYF. This chain joins TRBV5-4 and TRBJ2-7; 7 bases fit TRBD2. The CDR3 runs 14 residues. Germline assignment: CDR1 SGHNT and CDR2 YYREEE (reference sequence). V was pared by 3 bases and J by 6 bases, with 9 bases of the junction left unmatched.